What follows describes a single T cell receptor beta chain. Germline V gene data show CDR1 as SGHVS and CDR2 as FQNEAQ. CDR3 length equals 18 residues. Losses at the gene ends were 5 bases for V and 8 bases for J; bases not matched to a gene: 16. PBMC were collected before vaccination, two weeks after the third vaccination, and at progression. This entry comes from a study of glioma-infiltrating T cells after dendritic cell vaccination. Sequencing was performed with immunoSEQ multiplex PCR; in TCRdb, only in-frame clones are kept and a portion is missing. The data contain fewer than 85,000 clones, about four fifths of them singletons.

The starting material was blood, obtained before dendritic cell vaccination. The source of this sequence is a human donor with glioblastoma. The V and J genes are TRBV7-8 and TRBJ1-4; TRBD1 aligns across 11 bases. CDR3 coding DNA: TGTGCCAGCAGCAATAGAGGACAGGGGGCTTGGGTTAGGGAAAAACTGTTTTTT. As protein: CASSNRGQGAWVREKLFF.